This T cell receptor beta chain was documented in a study of patients and donors after allogeneic stem cell transplantation. Germline loops: CDR1 SEHNR, CDR2 FQNEAQ (reference sequence). The CDR3 covers 12 residues. Deletions cut 7 bases from V and 4 bases from J, with 8 bases between. TCRdb independently ran MiXCR on the RT-PCR reads; one entry per CDR3 protein. The sample contains about a million distinct CDR3 sequences, under 20% of which appear only once. This clonotype was recorded a few times. The sequence derives from a human donor who was either an allogeneic HSCT recipient or a stem cell or donor lymphocyte infusion donor (not recorded which). It is not recorded whose cells these are; they may come from a transplant donor. Specimen: blood, either unsorted or a sorted T cell fraction (not recorded which). V is TRBV7-9 and J is TRBJ2-1, with D unresolved. The CDR3 here is CASTTEYNEQFF. The CDR3 nucleotides are TGTGCCAGCACCACGGAGTACAATGAGCAGTTCTTC.